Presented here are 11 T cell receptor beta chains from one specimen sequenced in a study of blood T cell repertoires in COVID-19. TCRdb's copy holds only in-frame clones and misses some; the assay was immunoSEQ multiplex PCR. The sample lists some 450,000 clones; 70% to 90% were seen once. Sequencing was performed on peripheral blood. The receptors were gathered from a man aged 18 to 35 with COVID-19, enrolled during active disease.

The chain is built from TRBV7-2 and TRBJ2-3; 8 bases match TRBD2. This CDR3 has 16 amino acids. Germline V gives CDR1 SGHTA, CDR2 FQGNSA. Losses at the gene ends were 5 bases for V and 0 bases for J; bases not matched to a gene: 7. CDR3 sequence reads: CASSIASGLSTDTQYF. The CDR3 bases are TGTGCCAGCAGCATCGCTAGCGGGCTTAGCACAGATACGCAGTATTTT.

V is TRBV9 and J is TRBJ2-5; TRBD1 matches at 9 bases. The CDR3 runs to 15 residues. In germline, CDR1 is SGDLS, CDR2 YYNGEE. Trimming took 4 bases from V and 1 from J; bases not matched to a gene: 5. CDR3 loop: CASSPDRGTQETQYF. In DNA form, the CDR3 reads TGTGCCAGCAGCCCGGACAGGGGAACCCAAGAGACCCAGTACTTC.

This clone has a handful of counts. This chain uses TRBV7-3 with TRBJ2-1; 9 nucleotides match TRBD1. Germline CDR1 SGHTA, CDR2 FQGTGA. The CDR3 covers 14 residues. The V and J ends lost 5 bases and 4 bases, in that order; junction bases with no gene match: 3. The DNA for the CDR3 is TGTGCCAGCAGCCCGGACAGGGGATACAATGAGCAGTTCTTC. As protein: CASSPDRGYNEQFF.

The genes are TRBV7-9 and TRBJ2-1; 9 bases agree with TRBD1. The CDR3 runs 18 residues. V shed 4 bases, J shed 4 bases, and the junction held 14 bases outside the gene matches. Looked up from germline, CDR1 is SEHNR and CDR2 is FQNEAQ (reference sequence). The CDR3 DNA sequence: TGTGCCAGCAGCTCCCAGCGAGGGACAGGGAAGGAGTACAATGAGCAGTTCTTC. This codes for CASSSQRGTGKEYNEQFF.

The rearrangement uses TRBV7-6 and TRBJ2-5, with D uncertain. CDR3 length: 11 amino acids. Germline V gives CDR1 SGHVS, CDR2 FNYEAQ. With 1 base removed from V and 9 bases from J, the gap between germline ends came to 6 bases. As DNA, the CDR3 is TGTGCCAGCAGCTTAGGCAGGTCCCAGTACTTC. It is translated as CASSLGRSQYF.

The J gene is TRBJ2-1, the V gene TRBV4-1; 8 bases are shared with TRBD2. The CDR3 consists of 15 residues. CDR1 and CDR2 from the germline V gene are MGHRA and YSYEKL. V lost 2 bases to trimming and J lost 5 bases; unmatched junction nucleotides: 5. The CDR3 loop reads CASSQTSGPDNEQFF. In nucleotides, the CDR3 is TGCGCCAGCAGCCAAACTAGCGGACCAGACAATGAGCAGTTCTTC.

CDR3 protein: CASGPGVSGRYNEQFF. The CDR3 nucleotides read TGTGCTAGTGGTCCGGGGGTTAGCGGGAGATACAATGAGCAGTTCTTC. This sequence joins TRBV12-5 and TRBJ2-1; 9 nucleotides match TRBD2. CDR3 length equals 16 residues. Per the germline V gene, CDR1 is LGHNT and CDR2 is FRNRAP. J was trimmed by 4 bases and V by 5 bases; bases with no gene match: 9.

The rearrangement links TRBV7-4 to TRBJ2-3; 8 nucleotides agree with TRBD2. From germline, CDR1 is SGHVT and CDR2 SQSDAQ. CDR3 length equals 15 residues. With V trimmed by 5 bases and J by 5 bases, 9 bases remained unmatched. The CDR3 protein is CASSGLARVGDTQYF. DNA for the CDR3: TGTGCCAGCAGCGGACTAGCCCGAGTAGGAGATACGCAGTATTTT.

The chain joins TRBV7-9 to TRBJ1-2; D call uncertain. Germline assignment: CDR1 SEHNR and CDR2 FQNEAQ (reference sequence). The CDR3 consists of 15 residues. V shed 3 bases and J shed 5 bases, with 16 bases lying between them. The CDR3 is CASSFQASAIYGYTF. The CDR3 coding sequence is TGTGCCAGCAGCTTTCAGGCCTCGGCCATATATGGCTACACCTTC.

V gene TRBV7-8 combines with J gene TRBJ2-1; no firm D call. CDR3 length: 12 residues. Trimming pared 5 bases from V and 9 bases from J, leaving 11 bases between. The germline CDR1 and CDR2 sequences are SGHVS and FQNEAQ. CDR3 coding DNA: TGTGCCAGCAGCCCACACCTCATTGAGCAGTTCTTC. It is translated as CASSPHLIEQFF.

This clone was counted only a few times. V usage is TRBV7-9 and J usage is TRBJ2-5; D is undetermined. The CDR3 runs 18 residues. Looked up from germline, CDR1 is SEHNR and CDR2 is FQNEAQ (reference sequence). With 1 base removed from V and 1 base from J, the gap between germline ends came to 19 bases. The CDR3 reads CASSLVRPILRRQETQYF. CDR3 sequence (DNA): TGTGCCAGCAGCTTAGTTCGACCAATCCTCAGGCGCCAAGAGACCCAGTACTTC. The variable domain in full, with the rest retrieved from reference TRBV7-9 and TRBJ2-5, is DTGVSQNPRHKITKRGQNVTFRCDPISEHNRLYWYRQTLGQGPEFLTYFQNEAQLEKSRLLSDRFSAERPKGSFSTLEIQRTEQGDSAMYLCASSLVRPILRRQETQYFGPGTRLLVL.